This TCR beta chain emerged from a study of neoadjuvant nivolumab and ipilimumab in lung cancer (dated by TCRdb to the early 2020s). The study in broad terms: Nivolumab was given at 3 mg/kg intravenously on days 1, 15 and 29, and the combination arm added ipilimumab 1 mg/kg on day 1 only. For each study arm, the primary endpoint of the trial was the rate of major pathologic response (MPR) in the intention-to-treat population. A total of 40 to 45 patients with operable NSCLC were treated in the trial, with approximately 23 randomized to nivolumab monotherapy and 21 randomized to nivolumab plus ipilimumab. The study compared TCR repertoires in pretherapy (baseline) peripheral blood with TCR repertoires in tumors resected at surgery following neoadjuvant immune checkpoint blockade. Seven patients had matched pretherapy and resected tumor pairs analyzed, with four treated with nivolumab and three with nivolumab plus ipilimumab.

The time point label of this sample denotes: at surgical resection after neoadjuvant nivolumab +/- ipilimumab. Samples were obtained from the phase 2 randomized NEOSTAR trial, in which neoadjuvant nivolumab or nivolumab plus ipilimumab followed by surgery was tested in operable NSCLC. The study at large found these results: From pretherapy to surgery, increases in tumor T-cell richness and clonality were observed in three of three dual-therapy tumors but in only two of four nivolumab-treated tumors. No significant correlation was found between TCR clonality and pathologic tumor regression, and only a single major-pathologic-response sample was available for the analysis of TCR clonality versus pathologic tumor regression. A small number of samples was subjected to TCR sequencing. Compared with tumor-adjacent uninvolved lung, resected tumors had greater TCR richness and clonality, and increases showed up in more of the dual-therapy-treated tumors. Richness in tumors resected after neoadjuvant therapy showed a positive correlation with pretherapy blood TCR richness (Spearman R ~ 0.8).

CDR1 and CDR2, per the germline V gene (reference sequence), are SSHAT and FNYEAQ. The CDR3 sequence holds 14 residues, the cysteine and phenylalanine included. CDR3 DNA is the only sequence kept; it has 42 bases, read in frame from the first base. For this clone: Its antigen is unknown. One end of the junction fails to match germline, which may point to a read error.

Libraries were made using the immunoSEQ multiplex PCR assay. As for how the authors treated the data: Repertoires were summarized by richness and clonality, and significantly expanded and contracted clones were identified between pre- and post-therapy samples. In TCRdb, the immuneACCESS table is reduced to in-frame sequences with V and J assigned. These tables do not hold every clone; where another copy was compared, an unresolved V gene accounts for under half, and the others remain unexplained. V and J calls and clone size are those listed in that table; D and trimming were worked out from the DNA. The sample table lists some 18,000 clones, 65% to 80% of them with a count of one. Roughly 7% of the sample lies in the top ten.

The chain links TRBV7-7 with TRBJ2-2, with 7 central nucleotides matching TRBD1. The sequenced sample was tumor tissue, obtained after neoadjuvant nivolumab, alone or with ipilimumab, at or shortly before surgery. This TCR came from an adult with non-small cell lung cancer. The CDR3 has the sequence CASSRTGLTGELFF. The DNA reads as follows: TGTGCTAGCAGCCGGACAGGCCTCACCGGGGAGCTGTTTTTT.